The clone carrying this T cell receptor (beta chain) was observed many times. These data come from a study of T-cell reconstitution after alpha-beta-depleted transplantation in children. The V end lost 1 base, the J end lost 3 bases, and 10 bases lay between the germline ends. The CDR3 is made up of 14 amino acids. The germline V gene has CDR1 DFQATT and CDR2 SNEGSKA (reference sequence). Unique molecular identifiers were incorporated when the TCRbeta library was constructed. MiXCR, applied by TCRdb to the PCR reads, yields one record per CDR3 protein. The top ten hold around 0.96% of the sample, which has about 690,000 distinct CDR3 sequences, over 15% seen once.

The clonotype comes from a human donor who donated a stem cell graft to a child with acute myeloid leukemia. This rearrangement joins TRBV20-1 to TRBJ2-1; possibly TRBD1 for D (6 bases). Sequencing used PBMCs from the stem cell graft donor, obtained from the stem cell graft. In nucleotides, the CDR3 is TGCAGTGCTAGAGCGAGGGGGTACTACAATGAGCAGTTCTTC. It encodes CSARARGYYNEQFF.